This T cell receptor (beta chain) appears in the sequencing data of a study of shared clonotypes between healthy human individuals. Study observations and caveats: Collection of samples was limited to blood; tissue repertoires likely differ.

CDR1 is MGHDK and CDR2 is SYGVNS in the germline V gene. The CDR3 runs 14 residues. Trimming left V 7 bases short and J 6 bases short, with 19 bases between. Recent acute infections and vaccinations were absent in the healthy HIV-negative adult donors. In regard to this clone: The antigen remains unidentified.

Profiling relied on immunoSEQ multiplex PCR, and the TCRdb table lists in-frame clones only, not all of them. The repertoire holds some 980,000 clones, roughly 72% seen once, with roughly 1.5% in the top ten. The V and J genes are TRBV25-1 and TRBJ2-7, with D possibly matching TRBD1 (6 bases). The receptor was derived from a man aged 18-30 years in good health. Sequenced input: memory CD4+ T cells sorted from blood. Subset: CD45RA-negative fraction. The CDR3 region is CASNGQSWSGEQYF. The CDR3 DNA reads as TGTGCCAGCAACGGACAGTCTTGGTCGGGCGAGCAGTACTTC.